What follows are 15 T cell receptor beta chains derived from one specimen sequenced in a study of T cell responses to AZD1222 COVID-19 vaccine. Data came from immunoSEQ multiplex PCR; TCRdb stores just in-frame clones and leaves some out. The data show around 84,000 clones, with approximately 85% seen just once and roughly 8.7% held by the top ten. Sequenced here: peripheral blood, sampled on day 0 of AZD1222 vaccination. The receptors come from an adult in good health.

The CDR3, as DNA: TGTGCCAGCTCACTGGGACAGGGCGGGCTCCAGCCCCAGCATTTT. The encoded protein is CASSLGQGGLQPQHF. This chain connects TRBV18 to TRBJ1-5; TRBD1 matches 9 bases. The CDR3 is 15 residues long. J lost 7 bases, V lost 4 bases, and 8 bases had no gene match. CDR1 is KGHSH, CDR2 LQKENI, per germline.

V usage is TRBV9 and J usage is TRBJ1-1; possible D gene TRBD1, 5 bases. The CDR3 contains 12 residues. Trimming cost V 4 bases and J 5 bases, with 9 bases left between them. Germline V lookup: CDR1 SGDLS, CDR2 YYNGEE. The CDR3 here is CASSTGTTEAFF. DNA for the CDR3: TGTGCCAGCAGCACCGGGACTACTGAAGCTTTCTTT. The full variable domain, in which reference TRBV9 and TRBJ1-1 provide the parts outside the CDR3, is DSGVTQTPKHLITATGQRVTLRCSPRSGDLSVYWYQQSLDQGLQFLIQYYNGEERAKGNILERFSAQQFPDLHSELNLSSLELGDSALYFCASSTGTTEAFFGQGTRLTVV.

This chain uses TRBV5-1 with TRBJ2-1; 10 bases map to TRBD2. The germline V gene encodes CDR1 SGHRS and CDR2 YFSETQ. V dropped 4 bases and J dropped 9; count of bases not matched to a gene: 10. The CDR3 covers 15 residues. CDR3 amino acids: CASSTWTSGDGEQFF. CDR3 sequence (DNA): TGCGCCAGCAGCACATGGACTAGCGGAGACGGTGAGCAGTTCTTC.

The gene calls are TRBV15 and TRBJ2-1, with TRBD2 identical over 7 bases. The CDR3 is 15 amino acids. Trimming removed 0 bases from V and 8 bases from J; junction bases left unmatched: 7. Germline assignment: CDR1 LNHNV and CDR2 YYDKDF (reference sequence). The CDR3 loop reads CATSRDVGSGDEQFF. In DNA, the CDR3 is TGTGCCACCAGCAGAGATGTCGGGAGCGGGGATGAGCAGTTCTTC.

This clone was observed once. The chain has TRBV28 and TRBJ2-5; D assignment may be TRBD1 or TRBD2 (6 bases each). From germline, CDR1 is MDHEN and CDR2 SYDVKM. This CDR3 is 16 amino acids long. The ends were cut back, 1 base at V and 9 bases at J, with 21 bases in the middle. The DNA of the CDR3 is TGTGCCAGCAGTTTATTCGTGGGGGGCCGACCGGGGGCCCAGTACTTC. This encodes CASSLFVGGRPGAQYF.

The rearrangement links TRBV29-1 to TRBJ2-1; D remains ambiguous. Trimming removed 6 bases from V and 8 bases from J, with 11 bases in between. The germline CDR1 and CDR2 sequences are SQVTM and ANQGSEA. This CDR3 is built from 11 residues. The CDR3 nucleotides are TGCAGCGTAGTCAGTGGCCATGAGCAGTTCTTC. Its protein product is CSVVSGHEQFF.

The chain couples TRBV12-3 or TRBV12-4 to TRBJ2-3; maybe TRBD1 (5 bases). The V gene lost 5 bases and the J gene lost 5 bases, with 5 bases spanning the gap. This CDR3 has 11 residues. In DNA, the CDR3 is TGTGCCAGCAGTAGGGGAGATACGCAGTATTTT. This codes for CASSRGDTQYF.

The CDR3 bases are TGTGCCAGCAGCTCCGGTAGGCTTGGGACAGATACGCAGTATTTT. This translates into CASSSGRLGTDTQYF. This rearrangement joins TRBV14 to TRBJ2-3; D is unclear. The CDR3 has 15 residues. V was cut by 5 bases and J by 3 bases, with 15 bases left in between. Germline CDR1 reads SGHDN; CDR2 reads FVKESK. The entire variable domain, with the rest obtained from reference TRBV14 and TRBJ2-3, is as follows: EAGVTQFPSHSVIEKGQTVTLRCDPISGHDNLYWYRRVMGKEIKFLLHFVKESKQDESGMPNNRFLAERTGGTYSTLKVQPAELEDSGVYFCASSSGRLGTDTQYFGPGTRLTVL.

J is TRBJ2-2 and V is TRBV7-2; perhaps D is TRBD1 or TRBD2 (7 bases each). The CDR3 length is 15 residues. Deletions cut 4 bases from V and 5 bases from J, with 14 bases between. Germline CDR1 and CDR2: SGHTA and FQGNSA. The CDR3 spells CASSSRQGGTGELFF. The CDR3 DNA reads as TGTGCCAGCAGCTCCCGACAGGGAGGGACCGGGGAGCTGTTTTTT.

In this sample, this clone turned up once. A read error may account for a junction end that differs from germline. CDR3 DNA sequence: TGTGCTAGCAGGGTCGGACAGGGGGCGAAACACTCCTACAATGAGCAGTTCTTC. This translates into CASRVGQGAKHSYNEQFF. The chain couples TRBV7-7 to TRBJ2-1, with 11 nucleotides matching TRBD1. CDR1 is SSHAT, CDR2 FNYEAQ, per germline (reference sequence). CDR3 length: 18 amino acids.

The chain combines TRBV7-9 with TRBJ1-1, with D maybe TRBD1 (5 bases). CDR3 length: 16 amino acids. CDR1 and CDR2 (germline): SEHNR, FQNEAQ (reference sequence). Between the trimmed V and J ends, which lost 0 bases and 3 bases, there was a span of 14 bases. The CDR3 sequence: CASSLALAGSYTEAFF. CDR3 nucleotide sequence: TGTGCCAGCAGCTTAGCTCTCGCAGGGTCCTACACTGAAGCTTTCTTT.

This chain connects TRBV15 to TRBJ2-2; 7 positions agree with TRBD2. J gave up 2 bases and V 4 bases, and 7 bases lay outside the gene matches. This CDR3 comprises 16 residues. Germline CDR1 LNHNV, CDR2 YYDKDF (reference sequence). CDR3 DNA: TGTGCCACCAGCACCCGACTAGCTACAAACACCGGGGAGCTGTTTTTT. This codes for CATSTRLATNTGELFF.

The chain has TRBV10-2 and TRBJ2-1; 9 bases map to TRBD2. Per the germline V gene, CDR1 is WSHSY and CDR2 is SAAADI. The V segment lost 0 bases and the J segment 14 bases; nucleotides outside the gene matches: 5. The CDR3 covers 13 residues. In DNA, the CDR3 is TGCGCCAGCAGTGAGTCCCTAGCGGGGTATAAGTTCTTC. It is translated as CASSESLAGYKFF.

V usage is TRBV18 and J usage is TRBJ2-5; D is perhaps TRBD2 (7 bases). Trimming removed 8 bases at V and 3 bases at J, with 19 bases between. The CDR3 totals 15 residues. Germline-derived CDR1 and CDR2 are KGHSH and LQKENI. CDR3 bases: TGTGCCAGCACCAAACCGGGGGGCGCAGAAGAGACCCAGTACTTC. It codes for CASTKPGGAEETQYF.

This clone was seen a handful of times. The chain joins TRBV7-6 to TRBJ1-2; no clear D gene. This CDR3 has 13 amino acids. CDR1 and CDR2 from the germline V gene are SGHVS and FNYEAQ. V gave up 5 bases and J gave up 4 bases, with 11 bases separating them. The CDR3 DNA sequence: TGTGCCAGCAGCAAGAGTCTTGCCTATGGCTACACCTTC. It encodes CASSKSLAYGYTF.